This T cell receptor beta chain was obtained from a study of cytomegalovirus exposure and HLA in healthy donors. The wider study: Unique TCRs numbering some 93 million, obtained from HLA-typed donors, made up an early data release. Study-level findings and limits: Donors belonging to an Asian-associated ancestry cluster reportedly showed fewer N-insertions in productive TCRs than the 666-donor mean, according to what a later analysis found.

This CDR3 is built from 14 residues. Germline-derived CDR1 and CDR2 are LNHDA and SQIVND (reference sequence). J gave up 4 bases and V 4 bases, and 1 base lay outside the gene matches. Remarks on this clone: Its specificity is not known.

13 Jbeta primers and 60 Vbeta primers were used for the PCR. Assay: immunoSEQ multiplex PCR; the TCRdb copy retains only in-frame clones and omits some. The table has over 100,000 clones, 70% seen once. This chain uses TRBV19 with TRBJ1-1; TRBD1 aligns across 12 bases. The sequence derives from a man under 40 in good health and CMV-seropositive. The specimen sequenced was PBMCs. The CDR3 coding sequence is TGTGCCAGTAGTAGGGACAGGGGGCCCACTGAAGCTTTCTTT. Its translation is CASSRDRGPTEAFF.